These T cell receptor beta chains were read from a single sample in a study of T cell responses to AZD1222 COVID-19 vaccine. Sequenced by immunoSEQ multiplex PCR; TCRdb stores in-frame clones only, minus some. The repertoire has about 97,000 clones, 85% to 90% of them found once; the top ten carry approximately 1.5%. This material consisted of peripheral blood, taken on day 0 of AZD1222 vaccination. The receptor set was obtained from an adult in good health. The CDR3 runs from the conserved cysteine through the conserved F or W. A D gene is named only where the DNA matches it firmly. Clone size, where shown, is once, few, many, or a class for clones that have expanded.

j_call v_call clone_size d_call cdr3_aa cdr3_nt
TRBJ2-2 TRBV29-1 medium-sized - CSVKGQGDTGELFF TGCAGCGTTAAAGGGCAGGGAGACACCGGGGAGCTGTTTTTT
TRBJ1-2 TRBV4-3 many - CASSQDPGSQKGNYGYTF TGCGCCAGCAGCCAAGATCCGGGTTCCCAAAAAGGCAACTATGGCTACACCTTC
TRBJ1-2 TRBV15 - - CATSSIFDYGYTF TGTGCCACCAGCAGTATATTCGACTATGGCTACACCTTC
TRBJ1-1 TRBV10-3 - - CAISESGGNTEAFF TGTGCCATCAGTGAGTCGGGTGGGAACACTGAAGCTTTCTTT
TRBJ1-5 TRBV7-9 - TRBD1 CASSDGQGSNQPQHF TGTGCCAGCAGCGACGGACAGGGGAGCAATCAGCCCCAGCATTTT
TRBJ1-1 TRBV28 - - CASRGGRVTEAFF TGTGCCAGCAGAGGGGGTCGGGTCACTGAAGCTTTCTTT
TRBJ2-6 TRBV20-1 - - CSASHPSGANVLTF TGCAGTGCTAGTCATCCTAGTGGGGCCAACGTCCTGACTTTC
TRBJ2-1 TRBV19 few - CASSIMDSYNEQFF TGTGCCAGTAGTATAATGGACAGCTACAATGAGCAGTTCTTC
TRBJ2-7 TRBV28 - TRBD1 CATGSDRDRLYRAYEQYF TGTGCCACCGGGTCGGACCGGGACAGACTATACCGGGCCTACGAGCAGTACTTC
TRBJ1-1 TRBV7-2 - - CASSLGMTEAFF TGTGCCAGCAGCTTAGGAATGACTGAAGCTTTCTTT
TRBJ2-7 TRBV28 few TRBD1 CASLRDRGSYEQYF TGTGCCAGCCTGAGGGACAGGGGCTCCTACGAGCAGTACTTC
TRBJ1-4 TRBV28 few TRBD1 CASSLSQGELFF TGTGCCAGCAGTTTGTCCCAGGGGGAACTGTTTTTT
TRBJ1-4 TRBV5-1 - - CASSLYPGLNEKLFF TGCGCCAGCAGCTTGTATCCAGGGCTTAATGAAAAACTGTTTTTT
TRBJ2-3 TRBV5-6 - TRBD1 CASSEGQGASTDTQYF TGTGCCAGCAGCGAAGGACAGGGGGCTAGCACAGATACGCAGTATTTT
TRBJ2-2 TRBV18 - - CASSPSGDTGELFF TGTGCCAGCTCACCTTCTGGGGACACCGGGGAGCTGTTTTTT
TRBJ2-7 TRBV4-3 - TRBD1 CASSQGGQGAYEQYF TGCGCCAGCAGCCAAGGCGGACAGGGGGCATACGAGCAGTACTTC
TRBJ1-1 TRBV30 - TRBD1 CAWDRAMNTEAFF TGTGCCTGGGACAGGGCCATGAACACTGAAGCTTTCTTT
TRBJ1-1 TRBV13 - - CASSAPGYNTEAFF TGTGCCAGCAGCGCACCAGGGTATAACACTGAAGCTTTCTTT
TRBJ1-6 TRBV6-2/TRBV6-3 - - CASSREGINSPLHF TGTGCCAGCAGCCGCGAAGGTATCAATTCACCCCTCCACTTT
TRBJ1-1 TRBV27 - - CATIGPWDTEAFF TGTGCCACAATTGGCCCTTGGGACACTGAAGCTTTCTTT
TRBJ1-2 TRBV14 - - CASSQERITGGYTF TGTGCCAGCAGCCAAGAACGGATAACCGGCGGCTACACCTTC
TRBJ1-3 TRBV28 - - CASTPHTSGNTIYF TGTGCCAGCACTCCACACACCTCTGGAAACACCATATATTTT
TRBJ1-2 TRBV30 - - CAWSVGLDGYTF TGTGCCTGGAGTGTAGGTTTAGATGGCTACACCTTC
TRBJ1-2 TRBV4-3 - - CASNQDIAGGYTF TGCGCCAGCAACCAAGATATTGCGGGTGGCTACACCTTC
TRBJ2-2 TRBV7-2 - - CASSPSTWSGELFF TGTGCCAGCAGCCCGAGCACTTGGTCCGGGGAGCTGTTTTTT